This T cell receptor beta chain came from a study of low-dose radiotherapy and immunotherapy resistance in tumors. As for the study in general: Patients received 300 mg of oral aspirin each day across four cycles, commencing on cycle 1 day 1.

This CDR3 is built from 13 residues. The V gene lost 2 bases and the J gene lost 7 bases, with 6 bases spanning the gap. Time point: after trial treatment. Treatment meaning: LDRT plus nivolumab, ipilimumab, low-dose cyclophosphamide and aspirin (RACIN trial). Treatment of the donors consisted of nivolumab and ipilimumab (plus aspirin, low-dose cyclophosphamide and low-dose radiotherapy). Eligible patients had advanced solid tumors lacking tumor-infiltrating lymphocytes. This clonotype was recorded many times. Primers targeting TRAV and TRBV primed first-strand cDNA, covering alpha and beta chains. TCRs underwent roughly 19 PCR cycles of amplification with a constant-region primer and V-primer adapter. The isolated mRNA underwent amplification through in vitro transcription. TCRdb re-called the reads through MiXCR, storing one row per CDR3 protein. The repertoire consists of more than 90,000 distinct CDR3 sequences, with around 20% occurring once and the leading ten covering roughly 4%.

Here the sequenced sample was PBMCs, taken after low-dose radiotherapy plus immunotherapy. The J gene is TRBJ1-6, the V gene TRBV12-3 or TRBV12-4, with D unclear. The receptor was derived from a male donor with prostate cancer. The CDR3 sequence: CASSLYQNSPLHF. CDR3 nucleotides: TGTGCCAGCAGTTTATACCAAAATTCACCCCTCCACTTT.